A selection of T cell receptor beta chains follows, all from one sample in a study of T cell changes during pregnancy in multiple sclerosis. Some clones are missing from TCRdb's copy, which holds only in-frame ones; the method was immunoSEQ multiplex PCR. The sample has about 67,000 clones, about 91% seen once; the top ten hold 2.3%. The sequencing here drew on peripheral blood, taken in the first trimester of pregnancy. These receptors were taken from a female donor with multiple sclerosis, enrolled in a pregnancy study. Each CDR3 is given without its conserved first and last residue.

J gene | V gene | CDR3 protein
TRBJ2-7 | TRBV19 | ASCKTGGSYEQY
TRBJ1-2 | TRBV9 | ASSVGDRGDYGYT
TRBJ1-1 | TRBV9 | ASSLGRDTEAF
TRBJ2-3 | TRBV5-1 | ASSLESRIADTQY
TRBJ2-7 | TRBV7-8 | ASSLARSSAYEQY
TRBJ2-3 | TRBV10-3 | AISNRDSFTDTQY
TRBJ1-1 | TRBV5-1 | ASSLEDRSKKAF
TRBJ2-1 | TRBV29-1 | SVEGTSGSFEQF
TRBJ2-5 | TRBV7-8 | ASSPTSGFQETQY
TRBJ2-1 | TRBV6-1 | ASSEGDRLNEQF
TRBJ1-6 | TRBV18 | ASSEFGDGGSPLH
TRBJ2-3 | TRBV15 | ATSTRAGTDTQY
TRBJ1-2 | TRBV5-4 | ASSLGAGTET
TRBJ2-5 | TRBV10-3 | AISDPAGGYETQY
TRBJ2-1 | TRBV11-2 | ASSTRAGGPNEQF
TRBJ2-4 | TRBV27 | ASSSLRTSGRGARNIQY
TRBJ1-2 | TRBV18 | ASSPGSSRDYGYT
TRBJ1-1 | TRBV10-3 | AISAMAGPNTEAF
TRBJ2-7 | TRBV2 | ASSDRPPFYEQY
TRBJ2-2 | TRBV2 | ASSGSPSGGYNTGELF
TRBJ2-1 | TRBV7-9 | ASSRSGTGGIWEQF
TRBJ2-2 | TRBV9 | ASSVTGNTGELF
TRBJ1-1 | TRBV11-2 | ASSSTDQAF
TRBJ1-2 | TRBV10-3 | AIASRAVRNYGYT
TRBJ2-2 | TRBV9 | ASSVSGTGYTGELF
TRBJ1-2 | TRBV5-4 | ASSLIGGSYGYT
TRBJ2-7 | TRBV6-1 | ASSQPGQQKNEQY
TRBJ2-1 | TRBV30 | AWSVEKEAGLEF
TRBJ2-7 | TRBV7-8 | ASSLAGGAGASYEQY
TRBJ2-7 | TRBV2 | ASTKAGTSGRGEQY
TRBJ1-1 | TRBV30 | AWSGDRGFFNTEAF
TRBJ2-7 | TRBV2 | ASRQAGTGDYEQY
TRBJ1-2 | TRBV6-5 | ASSYSLPDRMGYT
TRBJ1-5 | TRBV19 | ASSIGHSNQPQH
TRBJ2-5 | TRBV5-1 | ASSLEGQGQETQY
TRBJ1-1 | TRBV2 | ASRSGYTEAF
TRBJ2-1 | TRBV5-1 | ASSFRSGGPNEQF
TRBJ2-1 | TRBV21-1 | ARLLTGPYNEQF
TRBJ1-3 | TRBV7-9 | ASSLGISGNTIY
TRBJ2-1 | TRBV2 | ARTISGRGSNEQF
TRBJ2-3 | TRBV5-1 | ASSSTGGTDTQY
TRBJ2-1 | TRBV2 | ASSVGEGYPSNEQF
TRBJ2-1 | TRBV5-1 | ASKNGRGTVNEQF
TRBJ1-1 | TRBV7-2 | ASLLSGGGTEAF
TRBJ2-1 | TRBV19 | ASTKEAGSSYNEQF
TRBJ2-1 | TRBV27 | ASSALSGGPLRQF
TRBJ2-3 | TRBV5-1 | ASSSRLAGVNTDTQY
TRBJ1-5 | TRBV5-1 | ASSPGLDQPQH